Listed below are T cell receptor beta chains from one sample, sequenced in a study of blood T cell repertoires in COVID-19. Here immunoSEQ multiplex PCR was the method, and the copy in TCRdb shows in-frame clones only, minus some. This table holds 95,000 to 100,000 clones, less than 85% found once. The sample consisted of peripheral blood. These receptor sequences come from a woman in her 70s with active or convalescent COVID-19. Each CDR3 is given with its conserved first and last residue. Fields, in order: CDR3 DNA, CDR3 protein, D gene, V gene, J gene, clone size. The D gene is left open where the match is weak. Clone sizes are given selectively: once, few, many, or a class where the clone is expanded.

cdr3_nt: TGTGCCAGCAGCCCAAGCGGGGGCGAAGAGACCCAGTACTTC
cdr3_aa: CASSPSGGEETQYF
d_call: TRBD2
v_call: TRBV28
j_call: TRBJ2-5
clone_size: .

cdr3_nt: TGTGCCAGCAGTTTATCTCCACAGGGGAGCTACGAGCAGTACTTC
cdr3_aa: CASSLSPQGSYEQYF
d_call: TRBD1
v_call: TRBV27
j_call: TRBJ2-7
clone_size: .

cdr3_nt: TGTGCCAGTAGTAATGCGGGACTTAGCACAGATACGCAGTATTTT
cdr3_aa: CASSNAGLSTDTQYF
d_call: .
v_call: TRBV19
j_call: TRBJ2-3
clone_size: .

cdr3_nt: TGTGCCAGCAGCGTATCTCTCGGAGCGGGGAGCACAGATACGCAGTATTTT
cdr3_aa: CASSVSLGAGSTDTQYF
d_call: TRBD2
v_call: TRBV9
j_call: TRBJ2-3
clone_size: once

cdr3_nt: TGTGCCAGCGGCCGTAGACAGGGTGCCAAAAACATTCAGTACTTC
cdr3_aa: CASGRRQGAKNIQYF
d_call: TRBD1
v_call: TRBV5-8
j_call: TRBJ2-4
clone_size: once

cdr3_nt: TGCGCCAGCAGCCAAAACAGGGGAAGGAATGAGCAGTTCTTC
cdr3_aa: CASSQNRGRNEQFF
d_call: TRBD1
v_call: TRBV4-3
j_call: TRBJ2-1
clone_size: .

cdr3_nt: TGCAGCGTTGGACGTGAAAGGGACACCTATGGCTACACCTTC
cdr3_aa: CSVGRERDTYGYTF
d_call: .
v_call: TRBV29-1
j_call: TRBJ1-2
clone_size: .

cdr3_nt: TGTGCCAGCAGCCGCGGGATCACGGACGGGGAGCTGTTTTTT
cdr3_aa: CASSRGITDGELFF
d_call: .
v_call: TRBV3-1/TRBV3-2
j_call: TRBJ2-2
clone_size: .

cdr3_nt: TGTGCCAGCAGAGACAGGGGACCACCCTACGAGCAGTACTTC
cdr3_aa: CASRDRGPPYEQYF
d_call: TRBD1
v_call: TRBV6-5
j_call: TRBJ2-7
clone_size: once

cdr3_nt: TGTGCCAGCAGCCCCCTACAGGGGAGGTATGGCTACACCTTC
cdr3_aa: CASSPLQGRYGYTF
d_call: TRBD1
v_call: TRBV27
j_call: TRBJ1-2
clone_size: once

cdr3_nt: TGTGCCACCAGTGGAGGGGGGGGGTTCGCTGAAGCTTTCTTT
cdr3_aa: CATSGGGGFAEAFF
d_call: .
v_call: TRBV24-1
j_call: TRBJ1-1
clone_size: .

cdr3_nt: TGTGCCAGCAGCCAGGACAGGAACACTGAAGCTTTCTTT
cdr3_aa: CASSQDRNTEAFF
d_call: .
v_call: TRBV14
j_call: TRBJ1-1
clone_size: .

cdr3_nt: TGCGCCAGCAGCTCAGGACAGGATGCAGATACGCAGTATTTT
cdr3_aa: CASSSGQDADTQYF
d_call: TRBD1
v_call: TRBV5-1
j_call: TRBJ2-3
clone_size: .

cdr3_nt: TGTGCCAGCAGTGGACTAGCGGGGCTCTACGAGCAGTACTTC
cdr3_aa: CASSGLAGLYEQYF
d_call: TRBD2
v_call: TRBV2
j_call: TRBJ2-7
clone_size: .

cdr3_nt: TGTGCCAGCAGTGGTGGACAGGGGGCGAAGGGCTACACCTTC
cdr3_aa: CASSGGQGAKGYTF
d_call: TRBD1
v_call: TRBV28
j_call: TRBJ1-2
clone_size: few

cdr3_nt: TGTGCCAGCAGTTCCACCCCCCAGGGGGACTATGGCTACACCTTC
cdr3_aa: CASSSTPQGDYGYTF
d_call: TRBD1
v_call: TRBV28
j_call: TRBJ1-2
clone_size: .

cdr3_nt: TGTGCCAGCAGTTTCGGGAACAGGGGGCAAGGCTATGGCTACACCTTC
cdr3_aa: CASSFGNRGQGYGYTF
d_call: TRBD1
v_call: TRBV28
j_call: TRBJ1-2
clone_size: .

cdr3_nt: TGTGCCAGCAGCCAATTTTTCCGAACAGGGGGCGGAGGAGGAAACACCATATATTTT
cdr3_aa: CASSQFFRTGGGGGNTIYF
d_call: TRBD1
v_call: TRBV16
j_call: TRBJ1-3
clone_size: .

cdr3_nt: TGTGCCAGCAGCCAAGACTCCCGCGGGACTAGCGGTTACGAGCAGTACTTC
cdr3_aa: CASSQDSRGTSGYEQYF
d_call: TRBD2
v_call: TRBV4-2
j_call: TRBJ2-7
clone_size: .

cdr3_nt: TGTGCCAGCAGTGAAGGTTACGGTCCACCGTATGGCTACACCTTC
cdr3_aa: CASSEGYGPPYGYTF
d_call: .
v_call: TRBV2
j_call: TRBJ1-2
clone_size: .

cdr3_nt: TGTGCCAGTAGTGTCCAAGCGGGGAAGGTCACAGATACGCAGTATTTT
cdr3_aa: CASSVQAGKVTDTQYF
d_call: TRBD2
v_call: TRBV19
j_call: TRBJ2-3
clone_size: .

cdr3_nt: TGCAGCGCCCGTGGTTTAGCGAGCTCCTACAATGAGCAGTTCTTC
cdr3_aa: CSARGLASSYNEQFF
d_call: .
v_call: TRBV29-1
j_call: TRBJ2-1
clone_size: .

cdr3_nt: TGTGCCAGCAGCCAAGGCTCAGGGGCTAGCAATCAGCCCCAGCATTTT
cdr3_aa: CASSQGSGASNQPQHF
d_call: .
v_call: TRBV3-1/TRBV3-2
j_call: TRBJ1-5
clone_size: .

cdr3_nt: TGTGCCAGCTCACCAGGACAGCTGTCGGCTGGAAACACCATATATTTT
cdr3_aa: CASSPGQLSAGNTIYF
d_call: .
v_call: TRBV18
j_call: TRBJ1-3
clone_size: .

cdr3_nt: TGTGCCAGCTCACCGTTTTCTGATCGGGACAGGGGTTCCAAGGCCTACAATGAGCAGTTCTTC
cdr3_aa: CASSPFSDRDRGSKAYNEQFF
d_call: TRBD1
v_call: TRBV18
j_call: TRBJ2-1
clone_size: .